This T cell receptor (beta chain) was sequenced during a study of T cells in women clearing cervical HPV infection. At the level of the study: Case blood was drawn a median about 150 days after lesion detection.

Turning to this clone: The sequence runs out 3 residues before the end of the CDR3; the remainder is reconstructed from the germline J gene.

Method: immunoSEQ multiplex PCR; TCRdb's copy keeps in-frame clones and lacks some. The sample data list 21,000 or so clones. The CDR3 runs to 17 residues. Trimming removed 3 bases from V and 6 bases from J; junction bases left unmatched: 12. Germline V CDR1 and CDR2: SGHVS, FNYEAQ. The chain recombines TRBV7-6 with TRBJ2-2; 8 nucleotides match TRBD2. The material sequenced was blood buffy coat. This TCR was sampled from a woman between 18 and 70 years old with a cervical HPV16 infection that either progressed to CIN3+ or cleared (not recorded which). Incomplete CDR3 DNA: TGTGCCAGCAGCTTTAGTTCAGCGGGAGCTTTCGCCGGGGAG. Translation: CASSFSSAGAFAGE. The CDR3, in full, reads CASSFSSAGAFAGELFF. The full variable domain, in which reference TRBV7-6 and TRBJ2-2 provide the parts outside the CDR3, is GAGVSQSPRYKVTKRGQDVALRCDPISGHVSLYWYRQALGQGPEFLTYFNYEAQQDKSGLPNDRFSAERPEGSISTLTIQRTEQRDSAMYRCASSFSSAGAFAGELFFGEGSRLTVL.